The 14 T cell receptor beta chains below all came from one sample that was sequenced in a study of T cell repertoires in cytomegalovirus infection. TCRdb re-analysed the reads in MiXCR, keeping a single row per CDR3 protein. Found here are hundreds of thousands of distinct CDR3 sequences, around 29% of them singletons; the top ten hold around 19%. No antigen has been identified for these receptors. The specimen was cultured PBMCs, collected from culture after CMV antigen stimulation. These receptors came from a human donor in good health (CMV status not recorded). Some clones in this sample may be carry-over from other donors' samples.

This clonotype was seen a few times. The chain carries TRBV4-1 and TRBJ2-1; the match to TRBD2 covers 8 bases. Germline trimming cut 6 bases from V and 9 bases from J; bases unmatched to any gene: 16. The CDR3 loop spans 16 amino acids. CDR1 is MGHRA and CDR2 is YSYEKL in the germline V gene. The CDR3 DNA follows: TGCGCCAGCAGTCTAAGCAGCGGGAGCCCCCGAATTGAGCAGTTCTTC. Amino acids: CASSLSSGSPRIEQFF.

This clonotype was counted at least ten times. The chain uses TRBV7-2 and TRBJ2-7, with D possibly being TRBD2 (6 bases). The CDR3 loop spans 15 amino acids. The germline gives CDR1 SGHTA, CDR2 FQGNSA. Deletions cut 2 bases from V and 2 bases from J, with 13 bases between. CDR3 DNA: TGTGCCAGCAGCTTAACCGGGACTTACACCTACGAGCAGTACTTC. Amino acid sequence: CASSLTGTYTYEQYF.

This chain uses TRBV28 with TRBJ1-1, with a weak D call TRBD1 (5 bases). The CDR3 contains 15 residues. Trimming stripped 7 bases from V and 0 bases from J, with 15 bases between. CDR1 is MDHEN and CDR2 is SYDVKM in the germline V gene. Here the CDR3 DNA reads TGTGCCAGCATCCCCTCGGGGCGGATGAACACTGAAGCTTTCTTT. Its protein product is CASIPSGRMNTEAFF. The complete variable domain, with remaining parts taken from reference TRBV28 and TRBJ1-1, reads DVKVTQSSRYLVKRTGEKVFLECVQDMDHENMFWYRQDPGLGLRLIYFSYDVKMKEKGDIPEGYSVSREKKERFSLILESASTNQTSMYLCASIPSGRMNTEAFFGQGTRLTVV.

This clonotype was picked up one time. The chain employs TRBV15 and TRBJ1-4; 9 nucleotides line up with TRBD1. Germline-derived CDR1 and CDR2 are LNHNV and YYDKDF (reference sequence). Trimming took 0 bases from V and 7 from J; bases not matched to a gene: 6. This CDR3 region has 16 residues. The DNA of the CDR3 is TGTGCCACCAGCAGAGAAGAACAGGGGGCCTCTGAAAAACTGTTTTTT. Amino acids: CATSREEQGASEKLFF.

This clonotype was counted a few times. The chain carries TRBV7-2 and TRBJ2-1, with D maybe TRBD2 (7 bases). Looked up from germline, CDR1 is SGHTA and CDR2 is FQGNSA. The ends were cut back, 1 base at V and 7 bases at J, with 11 bases in the middle. CDR3 size: 14 residues. CDR3 in DNA: TGTGCCAGCAGCTTAGTAGAGGGGGGGAATGAGCAGTTCTTC. It yields the protein CASSLVEGGNEQFF.

The chain combines TRBV6-1 with TRBJ1-2, with D maybe TRBD1 (5 bases). CDR1 and CDR2 from the germline V gene are MNHNS and SASEGT. The germline V and J ends were trimmed by 2 bases and 4 bases, with 20 bases remaining between them. This CDR3 has 17 amino acids. CDR3 in amino acids: CASSELTPGPEFYGYTF. CDR3 DNA sequence: TGTGCCAGCAGTGAACTGACTCCGGGACCTGAATTCTATGGCTACACCTTC.

This clonotype was counted between two and nine times. This chain connects TRBV11-2 to TRBJ1-2; D remains ambiguous. The CDR3 is 16 amino acids. Germline-derived CDR1 and CDR2 are SGHAT and FQNNGV. Trimming took off 0 bases at V and 0 bases at J, with 11 bases between the two ends. In DNA form, the CDR3 reads TGTGCCAGCAGCTTAGATCGAACCAGAGCTAACTATGGCTACACCTTC. This encodes CASSLDRTRANYGYTF. Using reference TRBV11-2 and TRBJ1-2 for the parts outside the CDR3, the full variable domain is EAGVAQSPRYKIIEKRQSVAFWCNPISGHATLYWYQQILGQGPKLLIQFQNNGVVDDSQLPKDRFSAERLKGVDSTLKIQPAKLEDSAVYLCASSLDRTRANYGYTFGSGTRLTVV.

The chain couples TRBV7-4 to TRBJ2-7; TRBD1 aligns across 10 bases. Per germline, CDR1 SGHVT and CDR2 SQSDAQ. The junction had 9 bases not matched to a gene; V was cut back by 4 bases and J by 0 bases. There are 17 residues in the CDR3. This CDR3 reads CASSSGFGQGVSYEQYF. CDR3 nucleotides: TGTGCCAGCAGCTCCGGTTTTGGACAGGGGGTCTCCTACGAGCAGTACTTC.

The rearrangement joins TRBV12-5 to TRBJ2-2; 7 bases are shared with TRBD2. The CDR3 extends over 16 amino acids. Germline trimming cut 3 bases from V and 4 bases from J; bases unmatched to any gene: 8. Germline values: CDR1 LGHNT, CDR2 FRNRAP. CDR3 nucleotides: TGTGCTAGTGGTTTAGCTCTGGCGGGGGTCACCGGGGAGCTGTTTTTT. It yields the protein CASGLALAGVTGELFF.

The gene calls are TRBV5-1 and TRBJ2-5; 9 nucleotides align to TRBD1. This CDR3 is built from 17 residues. The ends lost 2 bases at V and 0 bases at J; junction bases unmatched: 8. Germline CDR1 is SGHRS and CDR2 is YFSETQ. CDR3 coding DNA: TGCGCCAGCAGCTTAGCCGACAGGGGGATTTACCAAGAGACCCAGTACTTC. It yields the protein CASSLADRGIYQETQYF. Filled out from reference TRBV5-1 and TRBJ2-5, the complete variable domain reads KAGVTQTPRYLIKTRGQQVTLSCSPISGHRSVSWYQQTPGQGLQFLFEYFSETQRNKGNFPGRFSGRQFSNSRSEMNVSTLELGDSALYLCASSLADRGIYQETQYFGPGTRLLVL.

This clonotype was detected a few times. The chain links TRBV28 to TRBJ1-5; D ambiguous. The CDR3 contains 18 residues. V lost 4 bases, J lost 0 bases, and 19 bases lay in between. Germline CDR1 reads MDHEN; CDR2 reads SYDVKM. The CDR3 coding sequence is TGTGCCAGCAGTTCCCCCCCAGGCGGTCGGAATAGCAATCAGCCCCAGCATTTT. Its translation is CASSSPPGGRNSNQPQHF. The variable domain in full, completed from reference TRBV28 and TRBJ1-5, reads DVKVTQSSRYLVKRTGEKVFLECVQDMDHENMFWYRQDPGLGLRLIYFSYDVKMKEKGDIPEGYSVSREKKERFSLILESASTNQTSMYLCASSSPPGGRNSNQPQHFGDGTRLSIL.

This clonotype was found many times. CDR3 nucleotide sequence: TGTGCCAGCAGCCCAGGGGAATCTGGAAACACCATATATTTT. Protein sequence: CASSPGESGNTIYF. The chain is built from TRBV7-3 and TRBJ1-3; D might be TRBD1 (6 bases). Germline lookup yields CDR1 SGHTA and CDR2 FQGTGA. Trimming left V 5 bases short and J 1 base short, with 9 bases between. The CDR3 length is 14 residues.

The chain links TRBV6-2 or TRBV6-3 to TRBJ1-1; perhaps TRBD1 as D (5 bases). CDR1 is MNHEY, CDR2 SVGEGT, per germline. V lost 0 bases and J lost 1, with 9 bases in between. The CDR3 runs to 15 residues. CDR3 sequence: CASSYSFQGNTEAFF. The CDR3, as DNA: TGTGCCAGCAGTTACTCCTTCCAGGGGAACACTGAAGCTTTCTTT.

The chain links TRBV11-2 to TRBJ2-3; TRBD2 matches 9 bases. CDR1 is SGHAT, CDR2 FQNNGV, per germline. The CDR3 is made up of 17 amino acids. V was pared by 5 bases and J by 3 bases, with 12 bases of the junction left unmatched. CDR3 nucleotides: TGTGCCAGCAGCCTAGCGGGATTATTAATAGGAACAGATACGCAGTATTTT. Protein: CASSLAGLLIGTDTQYF.